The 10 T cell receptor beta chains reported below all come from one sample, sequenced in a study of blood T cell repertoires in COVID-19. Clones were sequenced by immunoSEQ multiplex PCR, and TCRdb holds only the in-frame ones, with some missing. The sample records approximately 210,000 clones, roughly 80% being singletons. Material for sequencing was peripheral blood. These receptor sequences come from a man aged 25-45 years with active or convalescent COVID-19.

This chain's CDR3 is CASSARYSGNTIYF. In DNA, the CDR3 is TGTGCCAGCAGCGCGAGATACTCTGGAAACACCATATATTTT. The V gene is TRBV5-8, the J gene TRBJ1-3, with D hard to call. The CDR3 length is 14 residues. Trimming took off 4 bases at V and 0 bases at J, with 8 bases between the two ends. Germline V gives CDR1 SGHTS, CDR2 YDEGEE.

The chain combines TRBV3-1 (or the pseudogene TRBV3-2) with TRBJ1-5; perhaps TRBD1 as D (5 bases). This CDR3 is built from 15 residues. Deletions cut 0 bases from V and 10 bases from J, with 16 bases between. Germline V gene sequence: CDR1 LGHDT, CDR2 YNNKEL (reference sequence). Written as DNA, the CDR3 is TGTGCCAGCAGCCAAGATCGGGCAGGGTATGGACCCCAGCATTTT. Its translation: CASSQDRAGYGPQHF.

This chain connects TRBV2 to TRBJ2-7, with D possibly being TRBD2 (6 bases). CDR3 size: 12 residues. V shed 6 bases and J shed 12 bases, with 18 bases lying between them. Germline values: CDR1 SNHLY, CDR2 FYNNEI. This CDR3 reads CASSGTARRRYF. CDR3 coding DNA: TGTGCCAGCAGCGGGACTGCCCGAAGGCGGTACTTC.

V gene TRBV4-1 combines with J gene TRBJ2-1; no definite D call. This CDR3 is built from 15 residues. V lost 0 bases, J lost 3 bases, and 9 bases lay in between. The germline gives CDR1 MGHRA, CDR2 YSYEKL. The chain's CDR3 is CASSQDPGIYNEQFF. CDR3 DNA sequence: TGCGCCAGCAGCCAAGATCCAGGTATCTACAATGAGCAGTTCTTC.

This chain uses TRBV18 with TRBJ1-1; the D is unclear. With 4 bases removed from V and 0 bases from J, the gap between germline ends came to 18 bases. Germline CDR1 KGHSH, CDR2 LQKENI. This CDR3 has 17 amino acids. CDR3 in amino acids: CASSQHVQTEMNTEAFF. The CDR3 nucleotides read TGTGCCAGCTCACAGCATGTGCAGACTGAAATGAACACTGAAGCTTTCTTT.

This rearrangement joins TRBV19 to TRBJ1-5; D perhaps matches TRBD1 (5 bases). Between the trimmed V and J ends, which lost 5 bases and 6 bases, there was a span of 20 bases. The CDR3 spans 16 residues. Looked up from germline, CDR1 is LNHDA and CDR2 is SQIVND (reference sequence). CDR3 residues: CASSPPRQGGGQPQHF. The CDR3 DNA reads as TGTGCCAGTAGTCCCCCCAGGCAGGGCGGGGGTCAGCCCCAGCATTTT.

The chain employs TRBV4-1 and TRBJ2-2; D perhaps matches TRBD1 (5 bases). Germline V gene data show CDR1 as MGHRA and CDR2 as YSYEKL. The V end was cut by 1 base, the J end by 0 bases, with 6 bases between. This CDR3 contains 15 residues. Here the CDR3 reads CASSQGGPNTGELFF. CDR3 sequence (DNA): TGCGCCAGCAGCCAAGGGGGCCCGAACACCGGGGAGCTGTTTTTT.

The CDR3 here is CASSLQGANYEQYF. CDR3 DNA: TGTGCCAGCAGCTTACAAGGGGCGAACTACGAGCAGTACTTC. The chain combines TRBV11-3 with TRBJ2-7; D possibly corresponds to TRBD1 (5 bases). Germline values: CDR1 SGHNT, CDR2 YENEEA. The CDR3 is 14 residues long. The V end lost 2 bases, the J end lost 3 bases, and 11 bases lay between the germline ends.

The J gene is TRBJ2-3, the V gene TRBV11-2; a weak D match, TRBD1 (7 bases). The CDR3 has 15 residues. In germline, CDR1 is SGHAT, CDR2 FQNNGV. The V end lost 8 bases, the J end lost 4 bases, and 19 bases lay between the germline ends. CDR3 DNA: TGTGCCAGCGGGCGGGTAGGAGGGGGCTCAGATACGCAGTATTTT. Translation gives CASGRVGGGSDTQYF.

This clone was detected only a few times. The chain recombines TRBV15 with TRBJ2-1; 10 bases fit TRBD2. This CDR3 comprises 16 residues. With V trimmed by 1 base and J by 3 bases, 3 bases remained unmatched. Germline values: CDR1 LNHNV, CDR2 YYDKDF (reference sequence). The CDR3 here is CATSRGTSGGYNEQFF. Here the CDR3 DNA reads TGTGCCACCAGCAGAGGGACTAGCGGAGGCTACAATGAGCAGTTCTTC. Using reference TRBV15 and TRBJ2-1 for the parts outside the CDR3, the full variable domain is DAMVIQNPRYQVTQFGKPVTLSCSQTLNHNVMYWYQQKSSQAPKLLFHYYDKDFNNEADTPDNFQSRRPNTSFCFLDIRSPGLGDTAMYLCATSRGTSGGYNEQFFGPGTRLTVL.